The source of this T cell receptor (beta chain) is a study of blood T cells in healthy people across ages. At the level of the study: About one barcoded TCR beta cDNA was captured per two T cells.

A second 7 to 11 cycle PCR used barcoded and J-beta primers. One entry per CDR3 protein results from TCRdb running MiXCR on the 5' RACE reads. The data show 800,000 to 1,300,000 distinct CDR3 sequences, with roughly a quarter seen just once and about 0.8% held by the top ten. The CDR3 length is 15 residues. CDR1 is MGHDK, CDR2 SYGVNS, per germline. The V and J ends lost 4 bases and 7 bases respectively, with 19 bases between them. Extraction yielded at least 6 micrograms of total RNA per sample. This same sample was also taken into another study, of T cells of mothers and their children.

The material sequenced was blood. The TCR sequence derives from a girl aged 2 to 9 in good health. V usage is TRBV25-1 and J usage is TRBJ2-5; weak D call: TRBD1 (6 bases). CDR3 sequence (DNA): TGTGCCAGCAGTGCTCCGACAGGTGGATATTGGACCCAGTACTTC. Translated: CASSAPTGGYWTQYF.